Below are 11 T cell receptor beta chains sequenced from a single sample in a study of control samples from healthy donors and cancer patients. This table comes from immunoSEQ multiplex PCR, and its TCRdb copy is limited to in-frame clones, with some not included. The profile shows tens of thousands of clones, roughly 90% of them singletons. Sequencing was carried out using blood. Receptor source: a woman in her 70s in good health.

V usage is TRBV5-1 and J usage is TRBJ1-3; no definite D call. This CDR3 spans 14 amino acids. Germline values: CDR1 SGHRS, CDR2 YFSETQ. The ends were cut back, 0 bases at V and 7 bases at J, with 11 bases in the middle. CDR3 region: CASSLVSSENTIYF. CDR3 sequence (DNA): TGCGCCAGCAGCTTGGTATCCTCGGAGAACACCATATATTTT. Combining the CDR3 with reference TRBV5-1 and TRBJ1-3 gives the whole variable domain KAGVTQTPRYLIKTRGQQVTLSCSPISGHRSVSWYQQTPGQGLQFLFEYFSETQRNKGNFPGRFSGRQFSNSRSEMNVSTLELGDSALYLCASSLVSSENTIYFGEGSWLTVV.

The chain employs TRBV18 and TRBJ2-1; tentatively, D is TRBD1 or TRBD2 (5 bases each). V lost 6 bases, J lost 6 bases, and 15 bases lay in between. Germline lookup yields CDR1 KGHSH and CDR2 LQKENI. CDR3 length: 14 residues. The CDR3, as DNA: TGTGCCAGCTCCCTAGGGGCTGGGGGCAATGAGCAGTTCTTC. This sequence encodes CASSLGAGGNEQFF.

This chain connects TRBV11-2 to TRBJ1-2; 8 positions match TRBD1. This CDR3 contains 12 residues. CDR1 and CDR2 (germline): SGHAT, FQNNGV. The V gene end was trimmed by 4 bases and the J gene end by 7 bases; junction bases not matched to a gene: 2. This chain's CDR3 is CASSSTGGGYTF. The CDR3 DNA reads TGTGCCAGCAGCTCCACAGGGGGTGGCTACACCTTC.

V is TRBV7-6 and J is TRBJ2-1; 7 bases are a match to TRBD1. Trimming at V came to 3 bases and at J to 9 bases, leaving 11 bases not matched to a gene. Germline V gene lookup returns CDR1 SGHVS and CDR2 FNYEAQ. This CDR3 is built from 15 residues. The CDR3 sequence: CASSFIQGEYGEQFF. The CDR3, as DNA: TGTGCCAGCAGCTTTATCCAGGGGGAATACGGTGAGCAGTTCTTC.

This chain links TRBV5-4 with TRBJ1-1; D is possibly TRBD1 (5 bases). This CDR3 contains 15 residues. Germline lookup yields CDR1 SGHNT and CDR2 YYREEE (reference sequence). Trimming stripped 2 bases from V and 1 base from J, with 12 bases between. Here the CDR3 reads CASSFGAARNTEAFF. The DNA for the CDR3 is TGTGCCAGCAGCTTCGGGGCAGCCAGGAACACTGAAGCTTTCTTT.

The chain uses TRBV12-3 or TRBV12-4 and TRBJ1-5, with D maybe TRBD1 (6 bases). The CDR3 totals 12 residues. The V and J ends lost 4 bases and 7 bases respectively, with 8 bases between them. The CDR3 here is CASSSDRQPQHF. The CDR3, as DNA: TGTGCCAGCAGTTCGGACAGACAGCCCCAGCATTTT.

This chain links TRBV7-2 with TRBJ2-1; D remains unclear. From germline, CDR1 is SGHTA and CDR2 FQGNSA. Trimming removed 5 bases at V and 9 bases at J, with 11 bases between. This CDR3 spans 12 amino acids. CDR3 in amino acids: CASSPFDAEQFF. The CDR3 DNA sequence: TGTGCCAGCAGCCCCTTCGACGCTGAGCAGTTCTTC.

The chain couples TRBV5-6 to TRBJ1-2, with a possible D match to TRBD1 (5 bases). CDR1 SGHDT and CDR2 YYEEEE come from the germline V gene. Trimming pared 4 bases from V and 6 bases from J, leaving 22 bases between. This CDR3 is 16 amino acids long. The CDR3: CASSPVIGTARDGYTF. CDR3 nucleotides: TGTGCCAGCAGCCCCGTAATAGGGACGGCCCGGGATGGCTACACCTTC.

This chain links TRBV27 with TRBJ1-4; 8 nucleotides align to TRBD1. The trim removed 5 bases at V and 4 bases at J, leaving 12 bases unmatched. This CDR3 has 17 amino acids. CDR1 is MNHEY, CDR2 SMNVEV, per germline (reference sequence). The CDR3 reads CASSPQGAGSVNEKLFF. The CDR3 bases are TGTGCCAGCAGTCCGCAGGGGGCTGGGTCTGTTAATGAAAAACTGTTTTTT.

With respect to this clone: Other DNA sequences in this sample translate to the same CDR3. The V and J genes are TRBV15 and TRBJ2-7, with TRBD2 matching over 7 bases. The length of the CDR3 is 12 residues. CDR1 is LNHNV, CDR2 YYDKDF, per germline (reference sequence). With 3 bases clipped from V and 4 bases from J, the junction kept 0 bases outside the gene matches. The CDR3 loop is CATSRGGYEQYF. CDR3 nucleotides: TGTGCCACCAGCAGGGGGGGGTACGAGCAGTACTTC.

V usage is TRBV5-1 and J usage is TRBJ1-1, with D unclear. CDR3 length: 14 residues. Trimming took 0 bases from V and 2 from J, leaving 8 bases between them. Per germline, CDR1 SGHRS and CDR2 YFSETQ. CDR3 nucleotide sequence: TGCGCCAGCAGCTTGGGGCAGACAAACACTGAAGCTTTCTTT. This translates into CASSLGQTNTEAFF.